This T cell receptor beta chain was recovered during a study of tumor-infiltrating lymphocytes in primary liver carcinoma. Bulk tissue was left unsorted, and RNA and DNA were co-extracted from 20-30 mg of it. With regard to this clonotype: The junction shows a germline mismatch at one end, possibly a read error.

Germline V CDR1 and CDR2: SGHKS, YYEKEE (reference sequence). The CDR3 is 16 residues long. TCR beta cDNA came from about 450 ng total RNA, primed with a constant-region primer. Researchers made the TCR beta libraries by running three nested multiplex PCR rounds with slightly modified ARM-PCR. Researchers ran the first two PCR rounds for roughly 11 cycles each with TRBV1-TRBV30 forward primers and a C-beta reverse primer. From the multiplex PCR reads, TCRdb called clonotypes with MiXCR, one entry per CDR3 protein. Of 90,000 to 150,000 distinct CDR3 sequences detected, about two thirds appear once; the ten largest clones hold about 8%.

The sequencing input was tumor-adjacent normal liver tissue. This chain connects TRBV5-5 to TRBJ1-1, with D perhaps matching TRBD1 (5 bases). The receptor was derived from a woman aged 60-75 years with primary liver carcinoma and hepatitis B virus infection. Written as DNA, the CDR3 is TGTGCCAACAGCTTAAAAGGCTGGGGGTCGAACACTGAAGCTTTCTTT. This sequence encodes CANSLKGWGSNTEAFF.